This is a list of T cell receptor beta chains from one sample in a study of T cells in narcolepsy. The repertoire was sequenced with immunoSEQ multiplex PCR; TCRdb's copy has only in-frame clones and lacks some. Found here are around 31,000 clones, approximately 85% of them singletons; the top ten hold around 2.3%. The sequenced material came from CD45RA- memory CD4+ T cells from PBMCs. These TCRs come from a human donor with narcolepsy. The CDR3 runs from the conserved cysteine through the conserved F or W. The D gene is left open where the match is weak. Clone size is shown for a subset of rows, as once, few, many or a class of expanded clone.

V gene,D gene,J gene,clone size,CDR3 DNA,CDR3 protein
TRBV28,TRBD1,TRBJ1-5,NA,TGTGCCAGCACCGGGAGCTCCGGGACAGGGCGATTGGGGCCCCAGCATTTT,CASTGSSGTGRLGPQHF
TRBV5-6,NA,TRBJ2-7,NA,TGTGCCAGCAGACCATCCCCGGGACAAGTCTACGAGCAGTACTTC,CASRPSPGQVYEQYF
TRBV19,NA,TRBJ2-2,NA,TGTGCCAGTAGGGACGGGAGCGCCGGGGAGCTGTTTTTT,CASRDGSAGELFF
TRBV29-1,TRBD2,TRBJ2-1,few,TGCAGCGTTGGAAGAGCGGGAGCTAGGGATGAGCAGTTCTTC,CSVGRAGARDEQFF
TRBV18,NA,TRBJ2-3,NA,TGTGCCAGCTCACCGGGGAGGAGCACAGATACGCAGTATTTT,CASSPGRSTDTQYF
TRBV7-2,TRBD1,TRBJ1-3,NA,TGTGCCAGCAGCCGGAGACAGGGGGCGACTGGAAACACCATATATTTT,CASSRRQGATGNTIYF
TRBV6-5,TRBD1,TRBJ1-4,NA,TGTGCCAGACTACCGACAGGGCGAGAAAAACTGTTTTTT,CARLPTGREKLFF
TRBV5-1,TRBD1,TRBJ2-7,NA,TGCGCCAGCAGCTTGGTCCTAACAGGGGGCGCGCCCTACGAGCAGTACTTC,CASSLVLTGGAPYEQYF
TRBV4-3,NA,TRBJ1-2,NA,TGCGCCAGCAGCCAAGATAAAGGGGACGGCTATGGCTACACCTTC,CASSQDKGDGYGYTF
TRBV25-1,NA,TRBJ2-7,NA,TGTGCCAGCAGTGATCCCCCGATCAGACAGGCCCACGAGCAGTACTTC,CASSDPPIRQAHEQYF
TRBV28,NA,TRBJ2-6,NA,TGTGCCAGCAGTCCCCGACTCGGTTTTGCTGGGGCCAACGTCCTGACTTTC,CASSPRLGFAGANVLTF
TRBV5-6,TRBD1,TRBJ1-1,NA,TGTGCCAGCAGCTTGGACACAGGGGCTATGAACACTGAAGCTTTCTTT,CASSLDTGAMNTEAFF
TRBV7-9,NA,TRBJ2-7,NA,TGTGCCAGCAGCTTAGACGGGTTGGGCTACGAGCAGTACTTC,CASSLDGLGYEQYF
TRBV7-3,NA,TRBJ1-2,NA,TGTGCCAGCAGCTTAATCGTAGGGACAAATTTAAATAGCTACACCTTC,CASSLIVGTNLNSYTF
TRBV5-4,TRBD2,TRBJ2-5,NA,TGTGCCAGCCGCCCCCCGGGGGAGGGGGAGACCCAGTACTTC,CASRPPGEGETQYF
TRBV19,NA,TRBJ2-7,NA,TGTGCCAGTAGCCCTAAGGGCAGGGGCACTTCTTACGAGCAGTACTTC,CASSPKGRGTSYEQYF
TRBV11-2,NA,TRBJ2-2,NA,TGTGCCAGCAGCTTAGGGTCTAACGCGAACACCGGGGAGCTGTTTTTT,CASSLGSNANTGELFF
TRBV5-1,NA,TRBJ1-1,NA,TGCGCCAGCAGCCCATCTACCAAGGGTACTGAAGCTTTCTTT,CASSPSTKGTEAFF
TRBV6-5,NA,TRBJ1-4,NA,TGTGCCAGCAGTTACTCGTCCACCACGGGTGAAAAACTGTTTTTT,CASSYSSTTGEKLFF
TRBV27,TRBD1,TRBJ2-2,NA,TGTGCCAGCAGTTCGAGGGGGCTCGGGGAGCTGTTTTTT,CASSSRGLGELFF
TRBV5-1,NA,TRBJ2-1,NA,TGCGCCAGCAGATCCAGACTCTCACAGGACAATGAGCAGTTCTTC,CASRSRLSQDNEQFF
TRBV20-1,NA,TRBJ2-7,once,TGCAGTGCTACCACTAACTACGAGCAGTACTTC,CSATTNYEQYF
TRBV27,TRBD2,TRBJ2-1,NA,TGTGCCAGCAGTACCGGGACTAGCGGGACCTCCTTCGACGAGCAGTTCTTC,CASSTGTSGTSFDEQFF
TRBV6-1,NA,TRBJ1-2,NA,TGTGCCAGCAGTGAATTCGGGCAGAACTATGGCTACACCTTC,CASSEFGQNYGYTF
TRBV7-2,TRBD2,TRBJ2-1,NA,TGTGCCAGCAGCTCAGGACTAGCGGGGCTCAATGAGCAGTTCTTC,CASSSGLAGLNEQFF
TRBV28,NA,TRBJ2-7,NA,TGTGCCAGCAGTCCCGCCTCCTACGAGCAGTACTTC,CASSPASYEQYF